These 30 T cell receptor beta chains share one sample of origin, sequenced in a study of blood T cell repertoires in COVID-19. Some clones are missing from TCRdb's copy, which holds only in-frame ones; the method was immunoSEQ multiplex PCR. The sample lists a few hundred thousand clones; over 80% were seen once. Sequenced input: PBMCs or T cells enriched from blood (not recorded which). The receptors stem from a young man who had recovered from COVID-19.

This clone was counted a few times. The chain combines TRBV7-2 with TRBJ2-1; D possibly corresponds to TRBD1 (5 bases). This CDR3 region has 14 residues. Trimming stripped 3 bases from V and 5 bases from J, with 11 bases between. The germline gives CDR1 SGHTA, CDR2 FQGNSA. The CDR3 loop reads CASSLGQGDNEQFF. CDR3 in DNA: TGTGCCAGCAGCTTGGGGCAGGGCGACAATGAGCAGTTCTTC.

The rearrangement links TRBV11-3 to TRBJ2-4, with TRBD2 matching over 10 bases. The J segment lost 8 bases and the V segment lost 5 bases, leaving 18 bases of the junction unmatched. This CDR3 has 18 residues. The V gene's germline CDR1 is SGHNT and CDR2 YENEEA. In DNA, the CDR3 is TGTGCCAGCAGCCGGGGGCTAGCGGGAGCAAACCGGGAGGACATTCAGTACTTC. Protein: CASSRGLAGANREDIQYF.

The V and J genes are TRBV4-2 and TRBJ1-1; a possible D gene is TRBD1 (6 bases). Trimming took 1 base from V and 4 from J, leaving 19 bases between them. Germline CDR1 and CDR2: LGHNA and YNFKEQ. CDR3 length: 17 residues. This CDR3 reads CASSQGRAGGGRTEAFF. As DNA, the CDR3 is TGTGCCAGCAGCCAAGGAAGGGCGGGCGGGGGGCGCACTGAAGCTTTCTTT.

V and J are TRBV7-8 and TRBJ1-6, with no clear D. CDR1 SGHVS and CDR2 FQNEAQ come from the germline V gene. This CDR3 region has 15 residues. V was clipped by 6 bases and J by 9 bases, with 18 bases between them. This CDR3 is CASRSRESQVSPLHF. The CDR3 DNA reads as TGTGCCAGCAGGTCGAGGGAGTCGCAAGTTTCACCCCTCCACTTT.

V usage is TRBV7-2 and J usage is TRBJ2-7; 7 bases are a match to TRBD1. Germline CDR1 reads SGHTA; CDR2 reads FQGNSA. The ends lost 4 bases at V and 7 bases at J; junction bases unmatched: 7. The CDR3 runs 13 residues. The CDR3 DNA reads as TGTGCCAGCAGCTCTGGCCCCAGGGGGGAGCAGTACTTC. Its translation: CASSSGPRGEQYF. Together with reference TRBV7-2 and TRBJ2-7, the CDR3 gives the full variable domain: GAGVSQSPSNKVTEKGKDVELRCDPISGHTALYWYRQSLGQGLEFLIYFQGNSAPDKSGLPSDRFSAERTGGSVSTLTIQRTQQEDSAVYLCASSSGPRGEQYFGPGTRLTVT.

V usage is TRBV4-2 and J usage is TRBJ2-3; 8 bases line up with TRBD2. The germline CDR1 and CDR2 sequences are LGHNA and YNFKEQ. V was pared by 0 bases and J by 3 bases, with 5 bases of the junction left unmatched. CDR3 length: 16 residues. Here the CDR3 reads CASSQDPAGETDTQYF. CDR3 bases: TGTGCCAGCAGCCAAGATCCAGCGGGGGAAACAGATACGCAGTATTTT.

J is TRBJ2-5 and V is TRBV6-5, with 7 bases lining up with TRBD1. Germline CDR1 is MNHEY and CDR2 is SVGAGI. CDR3 length equals 13 residues. Trimming cost V 6 bases and J 9 bases; bases outside gene matches: 10. The CDR3 loop is CASRAPGQRAQYF. CDR3 DNA sequence: TGTGCCAGCAGGGCACCGGGACAGAGGGCCCAGTACTTC.

V and J are TRBV18 and TRBJ1-1; 7 positions match TRBD1. Germline V gene sequence: CDR1 KGHSH, CDR2 LQKENI. This CDR3 contains 14 residues. Trimming removed 3 bases from V and 3 bases from J; junction bases left unmatched: 4. CDR3 nucleotides: TGTGCCAGCTCACCGGCCACAGGGGACACTGAAGCTTTCTTT. This gives the protein CASSPATGDTEAFF.

The chain uses TRBV4-2 and TRBJ1-6; no clear D. With 2 bases removed from V and 10 bases from J, the gap between germline ends came to 12 bases. Germline lookup yields CDR1 LGHNA and CDR2 YNFKEQ. The CDR3 is made up of 14 amino acids. CDR3 DNA: TGTGCCAGCAGCCAATCCAGAACGGGATCACCCCTCCACTTT. Its protein product is CASSQSRTGSPLHF.

This clone was detected once. V gene TRBV4-1 combines with J gene TRBJ2-5; 15 positions agree with TRBD2. Germline loops: CDR1 MGHRA, CDR2 YSYEKL. CDR3 length: 18 amino acids. After removal of 1 base from V and 2 bases from J, the junction contained 5 bases not matched to a gene. CDR3 coding DNA: TGCGCCAGCAGCCAAGGGACTAGCGGGGGGGCCGGGCAAGAGACCCAGTACTTC. Protein product: CASSQGTSGGAGQETQYF.

The chain combines TRBV19 with TRBJ1-5; D is unclear. V was pared by 2 bases and J by 5 bases, with 4 bases between. From germline, CDR1 is LNHDA and CDR2 SQIVND (reference sequence). The CDR3 loop spans 12 amino acids. CDR3 DNA: TGTGCCAGTAGTATACCCTATCAGCCCCAGCATTTT. Its protein product is CASSIPYQPQHF. Complete variable domain (other parts from reference TRBV19 and TRBJ1-5): DGGITQSPKYLFRKEGQNVTLSCEQNLNHDAMYWYRQDPGQGLRLIYYSQIVNDFQKGDIAEGYSVSREKKESFPLTVTSAQKNPTAFYLCASSIPYQPQHFGDGTRLSIL.

The chain recombines TRBV12-5 with TRBJ2-1, with D maybe TRBD2 (6 bases). Trimming pared 1 base from V and 6 bases from J, leaving 10 bases between. Germline CDR1 LGHNT, CDR2 FRNRAP. The CDR3 covers 14 residues. In nucleotides, the CDR3 is TGTGCTAGTGGTTTGGGGGACGGGAGCAATGAGCAGTTCTTC. Translation: CASGLGDGSNEQFF.

The rearrangement links TRBV11-2 to TRBJ1-1; D possibly corresponds to TRBD1 (5 bases). The germline V and J ends were trimmed by 1 base and 8 bases, with 20 bases remaining between them. CDR1 is SGHAT, CDR2 FQNNGV, per germline. This CDR3 comprises 16 residues. For the CDR3, the DNA is TGTGCCAGCAGCTTAGGACACCTACTTGGGACTGTCGAAGCTTTCTTT. Translation: CASSLGHLLGTVEAFF.

V usage is TRBV10-3 and J usage is TRBJ1-1; D possibly corresponds to TRBD1 (6 bases). The V and J ends lost 3 bases and 5 bases respectively, with 16 bases between them. CDR1 is ENHRY and CDR2 is SYGVKD in the germline V gene. CDR3 length: 15 residues. The CDR3 bases are TGTGCCATCAGTGACAGGGGCAGGGTTGCGACTGAAGCTTTCTTT. This encodes CAISDRGRVATEAFF.

The CDR3 is CAWSTRGNTIYF. CDR3 DNA: TGTGCCTGGAGTACTAGGGGAAACACCATATATTTT. V gene TRBV30 combines with J gene TRBJ1-3, with D hard to call. The CDR3 sequence is 12 residues long. Between the trimmed V and J ends, which lost 2 bases and 4 bases, there was a span of 6 bases. Looked up from germline, CDR1 is GTSNPN and CDR2 is SVGIG (reference sequence).

This chain links TRBV29-1 with TRBJ2-3; TRBD1 is a possible D gene (5 bases). Germline CDR1 reads SQVTM; CDR2 reads ANQGSEA. The V end was cut by 3 bases, the J end by 5 bases, with 6 bases between. The CDR3 length is 11 residues. CDR3 region: CSVDQGDTQYF. Written as DNA, the CDR3 is TGCAGCGTTGATCAGGGAGATACGCAGTATTTT.

This chain joins TRBV5-1 and TRBJ2-5; 9 bases line up with TRBD2. CDR3 length: 18 amino acids. The V segment lost 0 bases and the J segment 0 bases; nucleotides outside the gene matches: 9. Germline CDR1 is SGHRS and CDR2 is YFSETQ. The CDR3 DNA is TGCGCCAGCAGCTTGGCGCGACTAGCGGAGCCGTACCAAGAGACCCAGTACTTC. Amino acids: CASSLARLAEPYQETQYF.

The V call is TRBV12-5, the J call TRBJ2-7, with a weak D call TRBD1 (6 bases). Trimming pared 3 bases from V and 0 bases from J, leaving 12 bases between. Germline V gene lookup returns CDR1 LGHNT and CDR2 FRNRAP. The CDR3 spans 15 residues. CDR3 region: CASGLIQGFSYEQYF. The CDR3 DNA reads as TGTGCTAGTGGTTTAATACAGGGTTTCTCCTACGAGCAGTACTTC.

This sequence joins TRBV24-1 and TRBJ2-7, with a tentative D call TRBD1 (5 bases). This CDR3 is 13 amino acids long. CDR1 and CDR2 from the germline V gene are KGHDR and SFDVKD. The V and J ends lost 0 bases and 4 bases respectively, with 6 bases between them. CDR3 residues: CATSDLQGYEQYF. CDR3 nucleotide sequence: TGTGCCACCAGTGATTTGCAGGGATACGAGCAGTACTTC.

The V and J genes are TRBV29-1 and TRBJ1-2; D possibly corresponds to TRBD1 (6 bases). There are 14 residues in the CDR3. Germline V gene lookup returns CDR1 SQVTM and CDR2 ANQGSEA. Trimming took off 6 bases at V and 4 bases at J, with 18 bases between the two ends. CDR3 in amino acids: CSVGRGILSYGYTF. In DNA form, the CDR3 reads TGCAGCGTGGGCAGGGGAATTCTGAGCTATGGCTACACCTTC.

The chain is built from TRBV2 and TRBJ2-1; TRBD1 might be the D (5 bases). Trimming cost V 9 bases and J 4 bases, with 10 bases left between them. The CDR3 has 12 amino acids. Germline CDR1 and CDR2: SNHLY and FYNNEI. CDR3 loop: CASRQTYNEQFF. The CDR3 nucleotides read TGTGCCAGTAGACAGACTTACAATGAGCAGTTCTTC.

The V and J genes are TRBV18 and TRBJ2-1; 14 bases fit TRBD2. Per germline, CDR1 KGHSH and CDR2 LQKENI. CDR3 length: 15 residues. The J segment lost 7 bases and the V segment lost 6 bases, leaving 5 bases of the junction unmatched. The CDR3 loop is CASSPGLAGENEQFF. CDR3 DNA: TGTGCCAGCTCCCCGGGACTAGCGGGAGAGAATGAGCAGTTCTTC.

This chain joins TRBV5-1 and TRBJ2-7; 7 bases map to TRBD2. The CDR3 contains 17 residues. Germline V lookup: CDR1 SGHRS, CDR2 YFSETQ. Trimming cost V 4 bases and J 1 base; bases outside gene matches: 14. This CDR3 reads CASSPKPGGSGSYEQYF. The CDR3 bases are TGCGCCAGCAGCCCCAAGCCAGGCGGGAGCGGTTCCTACGAGCAGTACTTC.

The chain links TRBV19 to TRBJ2-7; no firm D call. CDR3 length: 15 amino acids. Germline CDR1 LNHDA, CDR2 SQIVND (reference sequence). Trimming left V 1 base short and J 0 bases short, with 10 bases between. CDR3 protein: CASSIGQTSSYEQYF. In DNA form, the CDR3 reads TGTGCCAGTAGTATAGGGCAGACAAGCTCCTACGAGCAGTACTTC.

The J gene is TRBJ2-1, the V gene TRBV18; perhaps TRBD2 as D (5 bases). V lost 4 bases to trimming and J lost 4 bases, with 17 bases between them. The CDR3 sequence is 16 residues long. Germline CDR1 KGHSH, CDR2 LQKENI. CDR3 sequence reads: CASSLREEQAYNEQFF. The CDR3 nucleotides are TGTGCCAGCTCACTCCGGGAAGAACAAGCATACAATGAGCAGTTCTTC.

V is TRBV7-8 and J is TRBJ2-2, with D possibly matching TRBD1 (6 bases). CDR1 is SGHVS and CDR2 is FQNEAQ in the germline V gene. V gave up 3 bases and J gave up 5 bases, with 7 bases separating them. The CDR3 is 13 amino acids. CDR3 residues: CASSFTGTGELFF. The CDR3 nucleotides read TGTGCCAGCAGCTTTACAGGGACCGGGGAGCTGTTTTTT.

The rearrangement uses TRBV7-2 and TRBJ2-5; TRBD2 is a possible D gene (5 bases). CDR3 length: 14 amino acids. Germline CDR1 SGHTA, CDR2 FQGNSA. Between the trimmed V and J ends, which lost 0 bases and 4 bases, there was a span of 9 bases. The CDR3: CASSLAAGGETQYF. The CDR3 coding sequence is TGTGCCAGCAGCTTAGCGGCGGGTGGAGAGACCCAGTACTTC.

This clone was picked up one time. The rearrangement joins TRBV25-1 to TRBJ2-7, with D tentatively TRBD1 (5 bases). This CDR3 contains 17 residues. The V gene lost 3 bases and the J gene lost 3 bases, with 21 bases spanning the gap. From germline, CDR1 is MGHDK and CDR2 SYGVNS. CDR3 region: CASSDTAGGRALYEQYF. DNA of the CDR3: TGTGCCAGCAGTGACACAGCCGGCGGCAGGGCCCTCTACGAGCAGTACTTC.

The rearrangement links TRBV21-1 to TRBJ2-3; the D call TRBD2 from the table was never checked on the DNA. TRBV21-1 counts as a pseudogene. The CDR3 has 17 amino acids. CDR3 region: CASSKTVRLPRADTQYF. CDR3 coding DNA: TGTGCCAGCAGCAAAACTGTGAGACTACCTCGGGCAGATACGCAGTATTTT.

This clone has just a few counts. The J gene is TRBJ2-2, the V gene TRBV7-6; TRBD1 aligns across 8 bases. After removal of 5 bases from V and 2 bases from J, the junction contained 7 bases not matched to a gene. Germline CDR1 SGHVS, CDR2 FNYEAQ. The CDR3 is made up of 16 amino acids. The CDR3 region has the DNA TGTGCCAGCAGCCTTAGGACAGGGACTAACACCGGGGAGCTGTTTTTT. It yields the protein CASSLRTGTNTGELFF.